This T cell receptor beta chain was retrieved from a study of vaccination and CD4 T cells after COVID-19. Overall study context: Either the Pfizer-BioNTech BNT162b2 or Moderna mRNA-1273 vaccine was given as two doses. Cultures designated as controls were supplied with a CEFX pool, an HIV-1 Nef pool, or no peptide. Points from the study as a whole: Convalescent patients' median share of reactive clones seen only post-vaccination was about 88%.

As for treatment: approximately 9-day PBMC culture with coronavirus spike peptide pools or control peptides (ViraFEST assay). The CDR3 contains 13 residues. Between the trimmed V and J ends, which lost 2 bases and 3 bases, there was a span of 10 bases. Germline-derived CDR1 and CDR2 are GTSNPN and SVGIG (reference sequence). Concerning this clonotype: As yet, its antigen is unknown.

The assay that was used to sequence DNA from cultured CD4+ T cells was the Oncomine TCR Beta short-read assay. TCRdb re-analysed the PCR reads in MiXCR, keeping a single row per CDR3 protein. The data hold some 19,000 distinct CDR3 sequences, with around 45% observed a single time. This sequence originates from a human donor who had recovered from COVID-19. Sequencing was performed on CD4+ T cells from blood, cultured in vitro. This chain connects TRBV30 to TRBJ2-5, with a weak D call TRBD1 (5 bases). CDR3 sequence: CAWSRNRKETQYF. The CDR3 DNA reads as TGTGCCTGGAGTCGTAACAGGAAAGAGACCCAGTACTTC.